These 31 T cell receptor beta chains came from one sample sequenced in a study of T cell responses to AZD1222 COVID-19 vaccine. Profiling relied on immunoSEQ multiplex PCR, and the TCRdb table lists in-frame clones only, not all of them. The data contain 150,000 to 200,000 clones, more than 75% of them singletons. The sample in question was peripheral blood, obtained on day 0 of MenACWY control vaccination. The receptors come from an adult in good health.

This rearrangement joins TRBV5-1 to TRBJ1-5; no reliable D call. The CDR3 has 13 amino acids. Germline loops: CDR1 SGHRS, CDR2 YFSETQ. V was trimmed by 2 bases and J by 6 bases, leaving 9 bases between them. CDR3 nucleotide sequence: TGCGCCAGCAGCTTAAGGCCTCGTCAGCCCCAGCATTTT. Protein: CASSLRPRQPQHF.

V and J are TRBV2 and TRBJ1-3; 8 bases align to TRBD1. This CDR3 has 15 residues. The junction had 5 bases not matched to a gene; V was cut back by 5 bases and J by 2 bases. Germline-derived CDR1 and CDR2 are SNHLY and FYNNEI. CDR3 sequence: CASSWAGGAGNTIYF. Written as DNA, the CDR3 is TGTGCCAGCAGTTGGGCAGGGGGCGCTGGAAACACCATATATTTT.

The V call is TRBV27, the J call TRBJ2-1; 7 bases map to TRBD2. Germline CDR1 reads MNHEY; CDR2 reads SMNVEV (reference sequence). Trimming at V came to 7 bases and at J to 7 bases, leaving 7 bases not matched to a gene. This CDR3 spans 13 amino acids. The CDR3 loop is CASIHPGGNEQFF. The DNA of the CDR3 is TGTGCCAGCATCCATCCCGGGGGGAATGAGCAGTTCTTC.

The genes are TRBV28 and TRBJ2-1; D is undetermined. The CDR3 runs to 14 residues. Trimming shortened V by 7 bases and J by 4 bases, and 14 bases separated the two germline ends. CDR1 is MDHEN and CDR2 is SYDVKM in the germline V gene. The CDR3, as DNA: TGTGCCAGCAACCTGAGGACCGGGTACAATGAGCAGTTCTTC. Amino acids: CASNLRTGYNEQFF.

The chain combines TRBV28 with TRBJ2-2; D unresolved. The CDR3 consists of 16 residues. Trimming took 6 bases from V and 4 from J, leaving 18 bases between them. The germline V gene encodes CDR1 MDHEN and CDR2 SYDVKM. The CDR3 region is CASSPDGLLGTGELFF. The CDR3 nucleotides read TGTGCCAGCAGCCCCGACGGGTTGCTGGGCACCGGGGAGCTGTTTTTT.

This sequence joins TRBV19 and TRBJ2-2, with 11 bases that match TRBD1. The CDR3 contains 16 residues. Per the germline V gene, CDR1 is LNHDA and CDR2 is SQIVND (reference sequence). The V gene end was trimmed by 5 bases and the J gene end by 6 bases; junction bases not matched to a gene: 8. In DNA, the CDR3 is TGTGCCAGTAGTGTCGGGACAGGGGGGATCCCCGGGGAGCTGTTTTTT. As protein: CASSVGTGGIPGELFF.

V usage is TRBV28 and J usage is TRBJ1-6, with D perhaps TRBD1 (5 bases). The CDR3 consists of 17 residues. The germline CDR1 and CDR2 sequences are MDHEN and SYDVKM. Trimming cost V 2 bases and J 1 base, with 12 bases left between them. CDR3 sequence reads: CASSLGGSRSYNSPLHF. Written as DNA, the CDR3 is TGTGCCAGCAGTTTAGGGGGTTCGAGGTCCTATAATTCACCCCTCCACTTT.

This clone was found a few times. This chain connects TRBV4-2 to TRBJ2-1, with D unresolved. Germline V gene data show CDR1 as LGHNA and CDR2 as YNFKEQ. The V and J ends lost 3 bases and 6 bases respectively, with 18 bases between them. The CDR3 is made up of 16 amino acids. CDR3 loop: CASSHGAANEANEQFF. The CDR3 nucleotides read TGTGCCAGCAGCCATGGAGCAGCGAATGAGGCCAATGAGCAGTTCTTC.

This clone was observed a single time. CDR3 residues: CASSDIAENTGELFF. CDR3 in DNA: TGTGCCAGCAGTGATATAGCGGAAAACACCGGGGAGCTGTTTTTT. The rearrangement uses TRBV6-1 and TRBJ2-2; weak D call: TRBD2 (6 bases). V shed 3 bases and J shed 2 bases, with 10 bases lying between them. Looked up from germline, CDR1 is MNHNS and CDR2 is SASEGT. CDR3 size: 15 residues.

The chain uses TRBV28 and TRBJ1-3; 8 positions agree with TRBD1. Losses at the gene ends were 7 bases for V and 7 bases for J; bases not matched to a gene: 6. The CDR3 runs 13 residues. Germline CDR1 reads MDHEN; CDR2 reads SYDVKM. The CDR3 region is CASISGGGNTIYF. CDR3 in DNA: TGTGCCAGCATTTCAGGGGGCGGGAACACCATATATTTT.

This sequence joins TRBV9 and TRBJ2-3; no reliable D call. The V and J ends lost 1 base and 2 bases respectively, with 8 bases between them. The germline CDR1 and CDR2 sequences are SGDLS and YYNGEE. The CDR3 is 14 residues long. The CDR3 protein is CASSVRSHTDTQYF. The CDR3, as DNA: TGTGCCAGCAGCGTACGGTCTCACACAGATACGCAGTATTTT.

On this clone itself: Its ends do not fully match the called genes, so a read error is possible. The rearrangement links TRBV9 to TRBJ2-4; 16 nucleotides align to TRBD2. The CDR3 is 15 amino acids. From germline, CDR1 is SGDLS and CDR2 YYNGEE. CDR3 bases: TGTGCCAGCAGCCAGACCGGGACTAGCGGGGGGGCCGCGCACTTC. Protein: CASSQTGTSGGAAHF.

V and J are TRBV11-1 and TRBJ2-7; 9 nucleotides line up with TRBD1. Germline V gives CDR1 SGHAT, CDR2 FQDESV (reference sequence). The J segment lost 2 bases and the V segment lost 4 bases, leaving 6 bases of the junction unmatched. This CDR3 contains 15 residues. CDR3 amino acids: CASSSGTGSPYEQYF. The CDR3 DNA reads TGTGCCAGCAGCTCCGGGACAGGGAGCCCCTACGAGCAGTACTTC.

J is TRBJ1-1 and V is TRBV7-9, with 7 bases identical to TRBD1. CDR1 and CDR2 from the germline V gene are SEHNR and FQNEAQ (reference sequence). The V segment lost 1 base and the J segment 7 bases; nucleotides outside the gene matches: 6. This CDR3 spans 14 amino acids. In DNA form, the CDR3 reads TGTGCCAGCAGCTTAGAGACGGACAGGATTGAAGCTTTCTTT. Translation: CASSLETDRIEAFF.

CDR3 sequence: CASSAGVFIEQFF. Here the CDR3 DNA reads TGTGCCAGCAGTGCGGGCGTATTTATTGAGCAGTTCTTC. The gene calls are TRBV6-6 and TRBJ2-1; maybe TRBD2 (5 bases). Trimming removed 5 bases from V and 9 bases from J, with 14 bases in between. This CDR3 region has 13 residues. In germline, CDR1 is MNHNY, CDR2 SVGAGI (reference sequence).

In nucleotides, the CDR3 is TGTGCCAGCAGCAACCGGGACAGGTTCTACGAGCAGTACTTC. Translated, it gives CASSNRDRFYEQYF. The chain combines TRBV13 with TRBJ2-7; 8 bases are shared with TRBD1. Trimming at V came to 5 bases and at J to 3 bases, leaving 6 bases not matched to a gene. This CDR3 comprises 14 residues. From germline, CDR1 is PRHDT and CDR2 FYEKMQ (reference sequence).

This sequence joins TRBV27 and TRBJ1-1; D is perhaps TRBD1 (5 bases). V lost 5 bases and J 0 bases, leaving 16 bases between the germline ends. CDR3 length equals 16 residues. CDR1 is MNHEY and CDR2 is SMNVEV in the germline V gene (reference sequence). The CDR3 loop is CASSMGRGIMNTEAFF. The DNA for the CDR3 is TGTGCCAGCAGTATGGGACGAGGGATCATGAACACTGAAGCTTTCTTT.

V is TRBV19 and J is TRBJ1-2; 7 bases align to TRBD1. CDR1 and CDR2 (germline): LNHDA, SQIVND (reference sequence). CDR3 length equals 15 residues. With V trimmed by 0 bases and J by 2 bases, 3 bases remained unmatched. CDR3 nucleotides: TGTGCCAGTAGTATAGATGAGGGGGCGAACTATGGCTACACCTTC. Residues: CASSIDEGANYGYTF.

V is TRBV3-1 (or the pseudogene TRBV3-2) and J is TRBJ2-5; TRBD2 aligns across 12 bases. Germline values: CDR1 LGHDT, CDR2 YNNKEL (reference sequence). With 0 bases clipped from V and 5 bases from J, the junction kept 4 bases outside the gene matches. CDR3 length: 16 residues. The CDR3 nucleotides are TGTGCCAGCAGCCAAGAAACTAGCGGGGGGCTGGAGACCCAGTACTTC. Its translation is CASSQETSGGLETQYF.

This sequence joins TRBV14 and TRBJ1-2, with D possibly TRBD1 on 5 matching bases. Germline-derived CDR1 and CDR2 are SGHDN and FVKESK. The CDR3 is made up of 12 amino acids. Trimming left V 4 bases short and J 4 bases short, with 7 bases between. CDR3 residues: CASSRDGYGYTF. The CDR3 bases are TGTGCCAGCAGCCGGGACGGCTATGGCTACACCTTC.

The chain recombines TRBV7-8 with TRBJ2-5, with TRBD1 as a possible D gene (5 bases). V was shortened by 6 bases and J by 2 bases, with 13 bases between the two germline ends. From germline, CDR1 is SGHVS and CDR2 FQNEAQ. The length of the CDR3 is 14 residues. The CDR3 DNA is TGTGCCAGCAGTATTACAGGCGGTCAAGAGACCCAGTACTTC. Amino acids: CASSITGGQETQYF.

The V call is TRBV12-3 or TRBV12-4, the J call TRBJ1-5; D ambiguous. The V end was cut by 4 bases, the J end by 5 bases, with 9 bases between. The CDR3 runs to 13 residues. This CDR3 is CASSSWEDQPQHF. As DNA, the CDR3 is TGTGCCAGCAGTTCATGGGAGGATCAGCCCCAGCATTTT.

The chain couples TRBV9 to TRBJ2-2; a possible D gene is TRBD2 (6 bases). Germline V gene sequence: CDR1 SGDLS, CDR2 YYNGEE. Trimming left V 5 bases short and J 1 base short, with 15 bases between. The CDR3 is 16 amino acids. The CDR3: CASSPAGNRNTGELFF. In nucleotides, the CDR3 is TGTGCCAGCAGTCCCGCGGGGAACAGGAACACCGGGGAGCTGTTTTTT.

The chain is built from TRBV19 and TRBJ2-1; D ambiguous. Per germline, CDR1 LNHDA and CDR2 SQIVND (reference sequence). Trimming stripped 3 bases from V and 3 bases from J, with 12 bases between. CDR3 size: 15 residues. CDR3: CASSIRTEIYNEQFF. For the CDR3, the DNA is TGTGCCAGTAGTATCCGGACGGAGATCTACAATGAGCAGTTCTTC.

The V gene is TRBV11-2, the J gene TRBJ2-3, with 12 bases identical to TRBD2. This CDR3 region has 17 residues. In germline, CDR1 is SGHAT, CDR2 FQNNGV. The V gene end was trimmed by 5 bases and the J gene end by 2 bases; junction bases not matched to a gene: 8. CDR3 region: CASSDSTSGRFTDTQYF. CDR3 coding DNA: TGTGCCAGCAGCGATTCGACTAGCGGGAGATTCACAGATACGCAGTATTTT.

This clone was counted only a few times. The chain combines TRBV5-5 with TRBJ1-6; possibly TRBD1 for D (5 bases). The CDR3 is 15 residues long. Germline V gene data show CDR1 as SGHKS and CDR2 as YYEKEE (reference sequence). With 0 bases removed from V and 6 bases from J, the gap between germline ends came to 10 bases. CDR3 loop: CASSLAGTFNSPLHF. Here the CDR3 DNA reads TGTGCCAGCAGCTTGGCCGGGACCTTTAATTCACCCCTCCACTTT.

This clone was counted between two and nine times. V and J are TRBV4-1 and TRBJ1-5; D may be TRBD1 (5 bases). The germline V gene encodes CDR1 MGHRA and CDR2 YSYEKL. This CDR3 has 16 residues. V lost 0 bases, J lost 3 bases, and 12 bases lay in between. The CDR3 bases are TGCGCCAGCAGCCAAGAGGGGGGAACCCTCAATCAGCCCCAGCATTTT. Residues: CASSQEGGTLNQPQHF.

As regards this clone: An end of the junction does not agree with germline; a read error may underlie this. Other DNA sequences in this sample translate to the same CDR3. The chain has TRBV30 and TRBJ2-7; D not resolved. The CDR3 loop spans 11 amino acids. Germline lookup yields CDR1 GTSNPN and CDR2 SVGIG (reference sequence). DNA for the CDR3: TGTGCCTGGAGTCCCGGTGTCGAGCAGTATTTC. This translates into CAWSPGVEQYF.

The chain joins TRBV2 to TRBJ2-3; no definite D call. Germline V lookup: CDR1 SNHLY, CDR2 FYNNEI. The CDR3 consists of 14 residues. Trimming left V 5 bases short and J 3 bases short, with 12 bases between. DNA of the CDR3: TGTGCCAGCAGTTGGGCAGGAGAGACAGATACGCAGTATTTT. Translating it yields CASSWAGETDTQYF.

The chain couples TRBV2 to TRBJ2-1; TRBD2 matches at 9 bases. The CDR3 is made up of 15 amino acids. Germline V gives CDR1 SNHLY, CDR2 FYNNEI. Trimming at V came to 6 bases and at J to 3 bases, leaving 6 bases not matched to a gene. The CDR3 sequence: CASRPEREVYNEQFF. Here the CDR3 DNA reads TGTGCCAGCAGGCCCGAGCGGGAGGTCTACAATGAGCAGTTCTTC.

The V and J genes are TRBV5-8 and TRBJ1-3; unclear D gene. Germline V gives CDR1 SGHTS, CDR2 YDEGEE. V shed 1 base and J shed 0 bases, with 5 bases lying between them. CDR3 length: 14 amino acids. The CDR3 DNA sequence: TGTGCCAGCAGCTTGATCGGCTCTGGAAACACCATATATTTT. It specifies CASSLIGSGNTIYF.